What follows describes a single T cell receptor (beta chain). Its antigen remains unidentified. The CDR3 spans 19 residues. Trimming cost V 5 bases and J 4 bases, with 29 bases left between them. Germline V lookup: CDR1 MNHEY, CDR2 SMNVEV (reference sequence). The data stem from a study of shared clonotypes between healthy human individuals. Study observations and caveats: Richness estimates generally favored naive over memory subsets. Non-shared clonotypes displayed generation probabilities falling below those of clonotypes present in all four donors.

Profiled with immunoSEQ multiplex PCR; TCRdb holds only in-frame clones, not every one. The sample records 2,500,000 or so clones, roughly 93% being singletons. The rearrangement links TRBV27 to TRBJ1-2; tentatively, D is TRBD1 (5 bases). The TCR comes from a man aged 18 to 30 in good health. Some clones in this sample may be carry-over from other donors' samples. The sequenced material came from naive CD4+ T cells from PBMCs. Subset described: CD45RA+ positively selected. CDR3 amino acids: CASSPHRGDQGSRFYGYTF. The CDR3 coding sequence is TGTGCCAGCAGTCCCCATAGGGGCGATCAGGGTTCCAGGTTCTATGGCTACACCTTC.